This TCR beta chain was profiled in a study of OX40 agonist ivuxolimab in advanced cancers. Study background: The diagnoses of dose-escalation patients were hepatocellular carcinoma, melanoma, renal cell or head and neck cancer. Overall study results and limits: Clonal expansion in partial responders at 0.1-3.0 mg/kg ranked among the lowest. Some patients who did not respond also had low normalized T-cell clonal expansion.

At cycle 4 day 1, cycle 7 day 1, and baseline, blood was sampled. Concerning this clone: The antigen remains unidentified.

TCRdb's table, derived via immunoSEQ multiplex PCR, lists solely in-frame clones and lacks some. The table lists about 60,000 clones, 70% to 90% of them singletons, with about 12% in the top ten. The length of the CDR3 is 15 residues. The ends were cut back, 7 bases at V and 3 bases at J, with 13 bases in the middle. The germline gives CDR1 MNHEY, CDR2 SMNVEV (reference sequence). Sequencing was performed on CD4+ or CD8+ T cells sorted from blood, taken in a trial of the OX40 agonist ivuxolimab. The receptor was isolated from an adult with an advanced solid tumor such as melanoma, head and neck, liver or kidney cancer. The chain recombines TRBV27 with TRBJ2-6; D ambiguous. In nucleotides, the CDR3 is TGTGCCAGCACCTTGGTGGGTGGTGGGGCCAACGTCCTGACTTTC. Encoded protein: CASTLVGGGANVLTF. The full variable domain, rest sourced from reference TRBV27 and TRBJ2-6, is EAQVTQNPRYLITVTGKKLTVTCSQNMNHEYMSWYRQDPGLGLRQIYYSMNVEVTDKGDVPEGYKVSRKEKRNFPLILESPSPNQTSLYFCASTLVGGGANVLTFGAGSRLTVL.